The 24 T cell receptor beta chains below come from one sample, sequenced in a study of T cell changes during pregnancy in multiple sclerosis. Assay: immunoSEQ multiplex PCR; the TCRdb copy retains only in-frame clones and omits some. The sample records tens of thousands of clones, over 80% being singletons. Sequencing was performed on CD8+ T cells from peripheral blood mononuclear cells, taken before pregnancy. These receptors all stem from a female donor with multiple sclerosis, enrolled in a pregnancy study.

The chain uses TRBV6-5 and TRBJ2-1; no reliable D call. The germline CDR1 and CDR2 sequences are MNHEY and SVGAGI. There are 13 residues in the CDR3. Trimming pared 4 bases from V and 4 bases from J, leaving 8 bases between. The CDR3 DNA is TGTGCCAGCAGTTTCGACAATTACAATGAGCAGTTCTTC. Translation: CASSFDNYNEQFF.

The genes are TRBV28 and TRBJ1-6, with D possibly being TRBD1 (6 bases). Trimming shortened V by 4 bases and J by 3 bases, and 13 bases separated the two germline ends. Germline V gives CDR1 MDHEN, CDR2 SYDVKM. The CDR3 extends over 16 amino acids. CDR3 amino acids: CASSSQGNNYNSPLHF. The CDR3 bases are TGTGCCAGCAGTTCGCAGGGGAACAACTATAATTCACCCCTCCACTTT.

To note about this clone: The same CDR3 can be traced to other DNA sequences in this sample. The V gene is TRBV27, the J gene TRBJ1-5; a weak D match, TRBD1 (5 bases). V was clipped by 2 bases and J by 7 bases, with 6 bases between them. CDR1 MNHEY and CDR2 SMNVEV come from the germline V gene (reference sequence). The CDR3 length is 12 residues. CDR3 sequence: CASSLQGQPQHF. The CDR3, as DNA: TGTGCCAGCAGTTTACAGGGCCAGCCCCAGCATTTT.

The CDR3 sequence is CASSPRDRGLETQYF. The CDR3 DNA sequence: TGTGCCAGCAGCCCCAGAGACAGGGGGCTCGAGACCCAGTACTTC. J is TRBJ2-5 and V is TRBV7-9, with TRBD1 identical over 10 bases. J lost 5 bases, V lost 5 bases, and 8 bases had no gene match. Germline V gene data show CDR1 as SEHNR and CDR2 as FQNEAQ (reference sequence). The CDR3 consists of 15 residues.

The chain combines TRBV4-1 with TRBJ1-2; TRBD1 is a possible D gene (6 bases). The V gene's germline CDR1 is MGHRA and CDR2 YSYEKL. The CDR3 is made up of 12 amino acids. Trimming removed 2 bases at V and 5 bases at J, with 6 bases between. CDR3 sequence (DNA): TGCGCCAGCAGCCAACAGGGGTATGGCTACACCTTC. As protein: CASSQQGYGYTF.

The gene calls are TRBV15 and TRBJ2-1; D remains ambiguous. The CDR3 contains 15 residues. Germline lookup yields CDR1 LNHNV and CDR2 YYDKDF (reference sequence). V was shortened by 0 bases and J by 3 bases, with 9 bases between the two germline ends. The CDR3, as DNA: TGTGCCACCAGCAGAGATGGGCAGAACTACAATGAGCAGTTCTTC. Translated, it gives CATSRDGQNYNEQFF.

The J gene is TRBJ2-7, the V gene TRBV28; D remains ambiguous. V shed 2 bases and J shed 3 bases, with 5 bases lying between them. Looked up from germline, CDR1 is MDHEN and CDR2 is SYDVKM. The CDR3 has 12 residues. The CDR3 DNA sequence: TGTGCCAGCAGTTTAGGTAGCTACGAGCAGTACTTC. Protein sequence: CASSLGSYEQYF.

The chain has TRBV7-9 and TRBJ2-2; D unclear. The germline gives CDR1 SEHNR, CDR2 FQNEAQ (reference sequence). Deletions cut 8 bases from V and 3 bases from J, with 4 bases between. The CDR3 covers 11 residues. The CDR3 DNA reads TGTGCCAGCCAGGACACCGGGGAGCTGTTTTTT. Its protein product is CASQDTGELFF.

The chain recombines TRBV5-1 with TRBJ1-1; D remains ambiguous. The CDR3 totals 13 residues. From germline, CDR1 is SGHRS and CDR2 YFSETQ. V lost 0 bases, J lost 7 bases, and 10 bases lay in between. Here the CDR3 DNA reads TGCGCCAGCAGCTTGGAACCCCTAGTTGAAGCTTTCTTT. This gives the protein CASSLEPLVEAFF.

The V call is TRBV19, the J call TRBJ2-5; D not resolved. The CDR3 runs to 13 residues. Germline V gives CDR1 LNHDA, CDR2 SQIVND (reference sequence). Trimming took 3 bases from V and 4 from J, leaving 9 bases between them. The chain's CDR3 is CASSMAGGETQYF. The CDR3 DNA reads as TGTGCCAGTAGTATGGCAGGTGGAGAGACCCAGTACTTC.

The chain combines TRBV19 with TRBJ2-7, with D perhaps matching TRBD2 (6 bases). Trimming pared 3 bases from V and 1 base from J, leaving 10 bases between. CDR1 and CDR2 from the germline V gene are LNHDA and SQIVND (reference sequence). This CDR3 contains 14 residues. The CDR3 DNA follows: TGTGCCAGTAGTATGGACTACGATTCCTACGAGCAGTACTTC. As protein: CASSMDYDSYEQYF.

This chain joins TRBV11-1 and TRBJ2-7; 7 bases map to TRBD1. The junction had 5 bases not matched to a gene; V was cut back by 0 bases and J by 3 bases. Germline V gives CDR1 SGHAT, CDR2 FQDESV (reference sequence). The CDR3 is 15 amino acids. CDR3 coding DNA: TGTGCCAGCAGCTTAGCACAGGGGAGTATCTACGAGCAGTACTTC. Translating it yields CASSLAQGSIYEQYF.

The genes are TRBV15 and TRBJ2-7; 11 bases are shared with TRBD1. Germline V gene lookup returns CDR1 LNHNV and CDR2 YYDKDF (reference sequence). There are 16 residues in the CDR3. V lost 0 bases to trimming and J lost 2 bases; unmatched junction nucleotides: 3. The CDR3 bases are TGTGCCACCAGCAGAGACCGGGACAGGGGGGCCTACGAGCAGTACTTC. Its translation is CATSRDRDRGAYEQYF.

CDR3 nucleotide sequence: TGTGCCAGCATTGGACACTCGTACGAGCAGTACTTC. It codes for CASIGHSYEQYF. The chain joins TRBV2 to TRBJ2-7; tentative D call: TRBD1 (5 bases). From germline, CDR1 is SNHLY and CDR2 FYNNEI. This CDR3 has 12 residues. Trimming left V 7 bases short and J 4 bases short, with 11 bases between.

J is TRBJ2-5 and V is TRBV19; perhaps TRBD2 as D (5 bases). V was clipped by 7 bases and J by 4 bases, with 10 bases between them. CDR1 is LNHDA, CDR2 SQIVND, per germline (reference sequence). The CDR3 runs 12 residues. The DNA for the CDR3 is TGTGCCAGTACTGAACGGGGAGAGACCCAGTACTTC. Protein product: CASTERGETQYF.

The chain links TRBV7-3 to TRBJ2-2; TRBD1 matches 7 bases. The V gene end was trimmed by 5 bases and the J gene end by 4 bases; junction bases not matched to a gene: 10. CDR3 length: 16 amino acids. Germline CDR1 SGHTA, CDR2 FQGTGA. CDR3 coding DNA: TGTGCCAGCAGCCCCCTTGGGACAGACACCACCGGGGAGCTGTTTTTT. It translates to CASSPLGTDTTGELFF.

The chain uses TRBV29-1 and TRBJ2-1, with 7 bases matching TRBD1. CDR1 is SQVTM and CDR2 is ANQGSEA in the germline V gene. V shed 5 bases, J shed 6 bases, and the junction held 10 bases outside the gene matches. CDR3 length: 14 amino acids. The CDR3 reads CSVMGQIYSNEQFF. In DNA form, the CDR3 reads TGCAGCGTTATGGGACAGATATACTCCAATGAGCAGTTCTTC.

V gene TRBV5-6 combines with J gene TRBJ2-1; D is unclear. From germline, CDR1 is SGHDT and CDR2 YYEEEE. Trimming took off 0 bases at V and 6 bases at J, with 7 bases between the two ends. The CDR3 length is 13 residues. CDR3 nucleotide sequence: TGTGCCAGCAGCTTGGGAACGCGCAATGAGCAGTTCTTC. It is translated as CASSLGTRNEQFF.

This clone came up once. J is TRBJ2-1 and V is TRBV7-9; 10 nucleotides align to TRBD2. The CDR3 spans 15 residues. CDR1 SEHNR and CDR2 FQNEAQ come from the germline V gene (reference sequence). The V gene end was trimmed by 5 bases and the J gene end by 4 bases; junction bases not matched to a gene: 5. The CDR3 region has the DNA TGTGCCAGCAGCAGATCTAGCGGGAGTTACAATGAGCAGTTCTTC. Its protein is CASSRSSGSYNEQFF.

The rearrangement joins TRBV29-1 to TRBJ2-3, with 14 positions matching TRBD2. V shed 3 bases, J shed 11 bases, and the junction held 1 base outside the gene matches. Germline V CDR1 and CDR2: SQVTM, ANQGSEA. This CDR3 is built from 12 residues. The CDR3 DNA sequence: TGCAGCGTTGAGGGACTAGCGGGAGTGCAGTATTTT. Protein: CSVEGLAGVQYF.

Comments on this clone: One end of the junction fails to match germline, which may point to a read error. Within the sample, other DNA sequences also encode this same CDR3. The chain uses TRBV5-6 and TRBJ2-7; a possible D gene is TRBD1 (5 bases). The CDR3 has 13 amino acids. Germline assignment: CDR1 SGHDT and CDR2 YYEEEE. CDR3 sequence: CASSLSRAYEQYF. CDR3 bases: TGCGCCAGCAGCTTGAGCAGGGCCTACGAGCAGTACTTC. Full variable domain (rest looked up from reference TRBV5-6 and TRBJ2-7): DAGVTQSPTHLIKTRGQQVTLRCSPKSGHDTVSWYQQALGQGPQFIFQYYEEEERQRGNFPDRFSGHQFPNYSSELNVNALLLGDSALYLCASSLSRAYEQYFGPGTRLTVT.

The chain joins TRBV7-6 to TRBJ2-5; 8 bases fit TRBD1. CDR3 length: 19 amino acids. The V gene's germline CDR1 is SGHVS and CDR2 FNYEAQ. V gave up 2 bases and J gave up 5 bases; unmatched junction bases: 19. CDR3 in amino acids: CASSLPSRTGFWNLETQYF. The CDR3 DNA is TGTGCCAGCAGCTTACCCTCTAGGACAGGGTTTTGGAATTTGGAGACCCAGTACTTC.

This chain connects TRBV30 to TRBJ1-1; tentatively, D is TRBD1 (6 bases). V lost 0 bases to trimming and J lost 2 bases, with 22 bases between them. This CDR3 spans 18 amino acids. Germline loops: CDR1 GTSNPN, CDR2 SVGIG (reference sequence). The CDR3 bases are TGTGCCTGGAGTGTATACCTCTCGGGGGGCTGGGGAAACACTGAAGCTTTCTTT. It specifies CAWSVYLSGGWGNTEAFF. Combining the CDR3 with reference TRBV30 and TRBJ1-1 gives the whole variable domain SQTIHQWPATLVQPVGSPLSLECTVEGTSNPNLYWYRQAAGRGLQLLFYSVGIGQISSEVPQNLSASRPQDRQFILSSKKLLLSDSGFYLCAWSVYLSGGWGNTEAFFGQGTRLTVV.

V usage is TRBV30 and J usage is TRBJ2-1; 9 bases are shared with TRBD1. CDR1 is GTSNPN, CDR2 SVGIG, per germline (reference sequence). After removal of 3 bases from V and 2 bases from J, the junction contained 14 bases not matched to a gene. The length of the CDR3 is 18 residues. The DNA for the CDR3 is TGTGCCTGGAGGGGCTTTAGTCCGGGACAGGGTACCTACAATGAGCAGTTCTTC. This encodes CAWRGFSPGQGTYNEQFF.